This TCR beta chain is drawn from a study of shared clonotypes between healthy human individuals (dated by TCRdb to about 2020). For the study in its entirety: A couple of women and a few men aged 18 to 49 years were included in the cohort. For each donor, three plates each were used for CD4 naive and CD4 memory, two plates were used for CD8 naive, and one plate was used for CD8 memory. Blood TCR repertoires of a handful of healthy adults were deeply sequenced to estimate repertoire size and the extent of clonotype sharing between individuals. To increase sequencing depth and limit assay-specific biases, different laboratories used diverse techniques to prepare libraries and sequence TCR repertoires. Per donor, leukapheresis produced somewhere between about 0.9 and 9 billion PBMCs. What the study reported, not specific to this receptor: Across a few donors, around 5.4% of naive CD4, approximately 4% of naive CD8, under 2.5% of memory CD4, and 0.4% of memory CD8 clonotypes were shared. Even with the large sequencing depth, rarefaction of the sorted-subset datasets indicated that sequencing was incomplete. Clonotypes shared by all four sorted-subset donors showed higher generation probabilities than non-shared clonotypes. The genetic and exposure-history diversity represented was limited by the small number of donors. Sampling was restricted to blood, and TCR repertoires in tissue are likely to differ from TCR repertoires in blood. Naive subsets generally had larger estimated clonotype richness than memory subsets did. Pairwise subsampling indicated that sequencing depth was expected to affect the degree of clonotype sharing among donors.

V is trimmed back by 5 bases and J by 6 bases, and the junction contains 3 bases that no gene match accounts for. The CDR3 spans 15 residues, from the cysteine through the phenylalanine. Of the read, only the CDR3 DNA is kept; its 45 bases are in frame from base 1. Per the germline V gene (reference sequence), SEHNR is the CDR1 and FQNEAQ is the CDR2. Using the deep immunoSEQ assay, TCR CDR3 regions were amplified from genomic DNA by multiplex PCR. Genomic DNA extracted from each cell subset was distributed evenly over all wells of several immunoSEQ 96-well plates, and each plate served as one replicate. For sorted subsets, around 0.2 ug of genomic DNA, equivalent to 25,000 to 35,000 T cell genomes, went into each replicate PCR. The purified libraries were quantified using a Qubit 3.0 fluorometer, sized with a Bioanalyzer 2100, and then quantified again using the KAPA Library Quantification kit. A separate single-read 150-cycle Illumina NextSeq 550 flow cell was used to sequence each immunoSEQ 96-well plate. In the paper's pipeline: Because only junctional sequences without quality scores were contained in the immunoSEQ output, filtering matching that applied to full-length reads could not be performed. Sequences were annotated with PyIR, a Python wrapper for IgBLAST v1.9, and V/J genes and CDR3 were assigned using IMGT germline references. Reads were removed for weak V/J assignments (E-value above 1e-6), missing CDR3, stop codons, out-of-frame junctions, or ambiguous translated residues. A V3J clonotype was defined by an identical inferred V gene, J gene, and CDR3 amino acid sequence. The percentage overlap between two repertoires was calculated by dividing the number of shared unique clonotypes by the size of the smaller repertoire. Richness of each repertoire was evaluated using RTK rarefaction, the Chao1 estimator, and Recon v2.1 estimates of unobserved clonotypes. Generation probabilities for all TCRbeta clonotypes obtained by the gDNA method from four donors were computed using OLGA. TCRdb took over this immuneACCESS table, retaining in-frame rearrangements with V and J assigned. Such tables are incomplete; in checked studies, under half of the missing clones stem from an unresolved V gene, and the remainder is unexplained. The D gene and trimming were derived from the DNA, and the V and J assignments and clone size from that table. In all, the sample holds roughly 2.5 million clones, and just over 90% of those were seen once. Roughly 0.13% of the sample is held by the ten biggest clonotypes.

Donors were healthy HIV-negative adults with no recently reported acute infections or vaccinations. All donors were Caucasian adults living in Nashville, Tennessee, USA. CD4+ T cells were enriched through magnetic negative selection, after which naive cells were positively selected on CD45RA and the remaining negative fraction served as the memory subset. Blood was obtained by leukapheresis, after which PBMCs were separated by Ficoll-Histopaque density gradient centrifugation and cryopreserved in liquid nitrogen vapor phase. Purity and quantity of every magnetically sorted T cell population were checked by analytical flow cytometry. Each sorted fraction had its genomic DNA isolated and then quantified by UV absorbance on a Nanodrop 2000c. About this clone itself: The antigen it binds to is not known. Per-base quality was not reported, and no clone a single base away is much larger than it.

This receptor was identified in a man aged 18 to 29 in good health. Sample: naive CD4+ T cells sorted from blood. The cell subset or site label, read with the paper, signifies: CD45RA+ positively selected. Rearrangement joined TRBV7-9 to TRBJ2-3; TRBD2 matches 15 bases in the middle. The nucleotide sequence is TGTGCCAGCAGCAATGGACTAGCGGGAGGGGATACGCAGTATTTT. Its translation reads: CASSNGLAGGDTQYF.